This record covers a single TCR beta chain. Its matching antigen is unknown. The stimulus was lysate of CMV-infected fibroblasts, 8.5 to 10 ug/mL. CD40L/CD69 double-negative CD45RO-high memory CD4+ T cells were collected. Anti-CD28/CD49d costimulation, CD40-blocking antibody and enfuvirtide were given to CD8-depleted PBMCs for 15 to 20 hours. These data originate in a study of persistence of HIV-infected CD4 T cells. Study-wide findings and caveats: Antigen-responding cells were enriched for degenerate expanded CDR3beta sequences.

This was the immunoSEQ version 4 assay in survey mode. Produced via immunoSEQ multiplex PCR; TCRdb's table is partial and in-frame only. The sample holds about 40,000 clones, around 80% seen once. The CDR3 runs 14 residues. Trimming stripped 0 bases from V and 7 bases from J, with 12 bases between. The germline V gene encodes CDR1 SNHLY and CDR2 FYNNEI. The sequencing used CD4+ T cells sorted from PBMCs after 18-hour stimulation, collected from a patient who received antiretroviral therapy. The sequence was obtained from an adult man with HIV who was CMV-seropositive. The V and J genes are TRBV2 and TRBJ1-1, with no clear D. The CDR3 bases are TGTGCCAGCAGTGAAGCGTTAAGGGCTCTTGAAGCTTTCTTT. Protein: CASSEALRALEAFF.